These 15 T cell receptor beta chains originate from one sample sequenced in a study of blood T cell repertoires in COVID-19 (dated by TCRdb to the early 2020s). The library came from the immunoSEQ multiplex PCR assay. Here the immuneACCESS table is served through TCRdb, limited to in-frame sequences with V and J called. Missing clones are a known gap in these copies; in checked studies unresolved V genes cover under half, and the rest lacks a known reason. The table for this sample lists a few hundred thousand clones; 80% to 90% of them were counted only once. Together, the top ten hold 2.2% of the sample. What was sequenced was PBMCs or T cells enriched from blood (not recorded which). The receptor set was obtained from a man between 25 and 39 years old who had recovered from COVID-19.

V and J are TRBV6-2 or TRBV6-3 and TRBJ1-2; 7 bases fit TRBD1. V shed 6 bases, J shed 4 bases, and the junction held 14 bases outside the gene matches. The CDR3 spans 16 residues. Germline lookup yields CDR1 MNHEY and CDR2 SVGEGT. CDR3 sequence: CASSPTRQGSLYGYTF. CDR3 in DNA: TGTGCCAGCAGCCCTACAAGACAGGGATCCCTCTATGGCTACACCTTC.

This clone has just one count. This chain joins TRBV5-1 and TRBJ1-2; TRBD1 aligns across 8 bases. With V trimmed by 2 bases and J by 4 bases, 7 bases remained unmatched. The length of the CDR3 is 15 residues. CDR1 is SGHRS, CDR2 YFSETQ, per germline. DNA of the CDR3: TGCGCCAGCAGCTTACAGGGACAGGTGATCTATGGCTACACCTTC. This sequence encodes CASSLQGQVIYGYTF.

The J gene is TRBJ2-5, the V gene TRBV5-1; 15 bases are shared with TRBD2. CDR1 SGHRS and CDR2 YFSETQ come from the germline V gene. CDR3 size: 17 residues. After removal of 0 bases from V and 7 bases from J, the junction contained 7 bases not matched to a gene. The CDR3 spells CASSLEGTSGGKGTQYF. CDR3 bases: TGCGCCAGCAGCTTGGAGGGGACTAGCGGGGGGAAGGGGACCCAGTACTTC.

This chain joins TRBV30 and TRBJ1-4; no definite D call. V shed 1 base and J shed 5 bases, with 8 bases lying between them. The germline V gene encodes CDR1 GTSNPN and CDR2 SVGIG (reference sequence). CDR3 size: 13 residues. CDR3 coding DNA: TGTGCCTGGAGTGACGGGAAAAATGAAAAACTGTTTTTT. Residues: CAWSDGKNEKLFF.

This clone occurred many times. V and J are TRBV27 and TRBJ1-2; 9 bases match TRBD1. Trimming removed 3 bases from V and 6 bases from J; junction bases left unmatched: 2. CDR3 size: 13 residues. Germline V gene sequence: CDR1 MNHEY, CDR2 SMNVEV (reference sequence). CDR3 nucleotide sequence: TGTGCCAGCAGTTTTCGGACAGGGGATGGCTACACCTTC. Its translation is CASSFRTGDGYTF.

CDR3 region: CAWSVPGLVTNYGYTF. The DNA of the CDR3 is TGTGCCTGGAGTGTACCGGGTCTGGTTACTAACTATGGCTACACCTTC. V usage is TRBV30 and J usage is TRBJ1-2; D ambiguous. V shed 0 bases and J shed 0 bases, with 14 bases lying between them. This CDR3 is built from 16 residues. The germline gives CDR1 GTSNPN, CDR2 SVGIG (reference sequence).

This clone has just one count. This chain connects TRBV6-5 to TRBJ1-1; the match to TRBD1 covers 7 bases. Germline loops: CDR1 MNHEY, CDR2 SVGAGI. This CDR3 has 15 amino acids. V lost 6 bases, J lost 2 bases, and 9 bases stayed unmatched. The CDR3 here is CASSSWTGPNTEAFF. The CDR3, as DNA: TGTGCCAGCAGCTCATGGACAGGCCCCAACACTGAAGCTTTCTTT.

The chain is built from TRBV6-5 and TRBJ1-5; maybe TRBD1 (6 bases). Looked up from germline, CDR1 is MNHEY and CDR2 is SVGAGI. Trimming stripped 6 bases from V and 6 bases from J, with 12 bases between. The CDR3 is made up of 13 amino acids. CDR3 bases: TGTGCCAGCAGAGACAGGATTTCTCAGCCCCAGCATTTT. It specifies CASRDRISQPQHF.

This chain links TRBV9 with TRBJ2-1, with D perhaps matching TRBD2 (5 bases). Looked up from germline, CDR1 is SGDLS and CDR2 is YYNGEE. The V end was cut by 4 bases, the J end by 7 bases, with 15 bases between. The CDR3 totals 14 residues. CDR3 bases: TGTGCCAGCAGCTTTACTAGAGTGGGTAATGAGCAGTTCTTC. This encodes CASSFTRVGNEQFF. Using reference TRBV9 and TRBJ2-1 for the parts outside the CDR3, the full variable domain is DSGVTQTPKHLITATGQRVTLRCSPRSGDLSVYWYQQSLDQGLQFLIQYYNGEERAKGNILERFSAQQFPDLHSELNLSSLELGDSALYFCASSFTRVGNEQFFGPGTRLTVL.

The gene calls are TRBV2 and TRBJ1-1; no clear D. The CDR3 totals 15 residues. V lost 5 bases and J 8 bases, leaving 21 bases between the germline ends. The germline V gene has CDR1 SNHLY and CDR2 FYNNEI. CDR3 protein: CASSLTDSPTGEAFF. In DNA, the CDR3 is TGTGCCAGCAGTCTAACCGACTCCCCGACGGGGGAAGCTTTCTTT.

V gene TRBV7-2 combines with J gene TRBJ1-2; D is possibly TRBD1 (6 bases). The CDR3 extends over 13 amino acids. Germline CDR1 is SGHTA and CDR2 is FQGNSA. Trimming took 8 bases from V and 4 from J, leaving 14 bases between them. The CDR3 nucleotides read TGTGCCAGCGGAACAGGGACCTCCTATGGCTACACCTTC. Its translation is CASGTGTSYGYTF.

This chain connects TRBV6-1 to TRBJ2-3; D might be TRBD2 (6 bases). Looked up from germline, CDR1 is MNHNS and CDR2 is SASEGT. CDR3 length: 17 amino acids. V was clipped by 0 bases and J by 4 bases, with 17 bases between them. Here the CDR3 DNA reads TGTGCCAGCAGTGAAGCGCTGGCTAGCGAACCGTCAGATACGCAGTATTTT. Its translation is CASSEALASEPSDTQYF.

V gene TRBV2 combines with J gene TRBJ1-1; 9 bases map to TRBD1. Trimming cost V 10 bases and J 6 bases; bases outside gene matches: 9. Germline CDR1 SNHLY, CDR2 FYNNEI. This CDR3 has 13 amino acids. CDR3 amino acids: CATTGQGYSEAFF. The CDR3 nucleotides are TGTGCCACCACCGGACAGGGGTATTCTGAAGCTTTCTTT.

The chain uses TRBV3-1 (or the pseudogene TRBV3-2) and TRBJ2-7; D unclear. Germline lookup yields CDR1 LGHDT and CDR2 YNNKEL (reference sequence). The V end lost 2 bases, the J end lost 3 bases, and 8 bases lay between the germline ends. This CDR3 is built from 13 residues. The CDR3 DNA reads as TGTGCCAGCAGCCAATTGGGCCACTACGAGCAGTACTTC. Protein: CASSQLGHYEQYF.

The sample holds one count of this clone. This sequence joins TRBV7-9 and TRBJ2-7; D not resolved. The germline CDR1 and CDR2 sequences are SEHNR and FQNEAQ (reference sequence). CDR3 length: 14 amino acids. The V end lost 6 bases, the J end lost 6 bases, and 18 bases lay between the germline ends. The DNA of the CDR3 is TGTGCCAGCAGTCGTAGGCCCTCGGAGAGCGAGCAGTACTTC. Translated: CASSRRPSESEQYF.